Listed below are T cell receptor beta chains from one sample, sequenced in a study of blood T cell repertoires in COVID-19. Assay used: immunoSEQ multiplex PCR; TCRdb lists only in-frame clones, some missing. This sample has a few hundred thousand clones, with 90% found just once. Sequencing input: PBMCs or T cells enriched from blood (not recorded which). These receptors all stem from a man between 18 and 29 years old who had recovered from COVID-19. CDR3s include the opening cysteine and the closing phenylalanine or tryptophan. A D gene is named only where the DNA matches it firmly. Size is omitted from some rows. Given values are once, few, many or a class for expanded clones.

j_gene: TRBJ1-5; abundance: -; d_gene: -; v_gene: TRBV9; CDR3aa: CASSVGVRGYQPQHF; CDR3nt: TGTGCCAGCAGCGTAGGAGTAAGGGGGTATCAGCCCCAGCATTTT
j_gene: TRBJ2-1; abundance: -; d_gene: -; v_gene: TRBV6-5; CDR3aa: CASRRGGISYNEQFF; CDR3nt: TGTGCCAGCAGGAGGGGGGGGATCTCCTACAATGAGCAGTTCTTC
j_gene: TRBJ1-2; abundance: -; d_gene: -; v_gene: TRBV7-2; CDR3aa: CASSTGVGNYGYTF; CDR3nt: TGTGCCAGCAGCACAGGCGTCGGGAACTATGGCTACACCTTC
j_gene: TRBJ2-1; abundance: -; d_gene: TRBD2; v_gene: TRBV2; CDR3aa: CASAWLAGGGTFF; CDR3nt: TGTGCCAGCGCGTGGCTAGCGGGAGGAGGTACGTTCTTC
j_gene: TRBJ2-6; abundance: -; d_gene: -; v_gene: TRBV30; CDR3aa: CAWSVGSSGANVLTF; CDR3nt: TGTGCCTGGAGTGTCGGTAGCTCTGGGGCCAACGTCCTGACTTTC
j_gene: TRBJ2-7; abundance: -; d_gene: TRBD2; v_gene: TRBV30; CDR3aa: CAWSVRLAGGGEQYF; CDR3nt: TGTGCCTGGAGTGTACGCCTAGCGGGAGGAGGCGAGCAGTACTTC
j_gene: TRBJ1-2; abundance: -; d_gene: -; v_gene: TRBV7-8; CDR3aa: CASSLARTGANYGYTF; CDR3nt: TGTGCCAGCAGCTTAGCGCGAACAGGAGCGAACTATGGCTACACCTTC
j_gene: TRBJ2-1; abundance: -; d_gene: TRBD2; v_gene: TRBV30; CDR3aa: CAWIPGTSGPRGQFF; CDR3nt: TGTGCCTGGATTCCCGGGACTAGCGGGCCTCGGGGGCAGTTCTTC
j_gene: TRBJ1-2; abundance: -; d_gene: TRBD1; v_gene: TRBV3-1/TRBV3-2; CDR3aa: CASSLGQGKGYTF; CDR3nt: TGTGCCAGCAGCCTGGGACAGGGTAAGGGCTACACCTTC
j_gene: TRBJ1-5; abundance: -; d_gene: -; v_gene: TRBV29-1; CDR3aa: CSVYGGSNQPQHF; CDR3nt: TGCAGCGTTTACGGCGGCAGCAATCAGCCCCAGCATTTT
j_gene: TRBJ1-2; abundance: -; d_gene: -; v_gene: TRBV10-2; CDR3aa: CASSESKARNYGYTF; CDR3nt: TGCGCCAGCAGTGAGTCGAAAGCGAGGAACTATGGCTACACCTTC
j_gene: TRBJ1-6; abundance: -; d_gene: -; v_gene: TRBV30; CDR3aa: CAWSDNRVSPLHF; CDR3nt: TGTGCCTGGAGCGATAACAGGGTTTCACCCCTCCACTTT
j_gene: TRBJ1-6; abundance: -; d_gene: -; v_gene: TRBV11-2; CDR3aa: CASSFASSYNSPLHF; CDR3nt: TGTGCCAGCAGCTTCGCGAGCTCCTATAATTCACCCCTCCACTTT
j_gene: TRBJ1-5; abundance: -; d_gene: TRBD1; v_gene: TRBV29-1; CDR3aa: CIRGRTGDGQPQHF; CDR3nt: TGCATCAGGGGGAGGACAGGCGACGGTCAGCCCCAGCATTTT
j_gene: TRBJ1-1; abundance: -; d_gene: TRBD1; v_gene: TRBV2; CDR3aa: CASSETRQGNTEAFF; CDR3nt: TGTGCCAGCAGTGAGACCCGACAGGGAAATACTGAAGCTTTCTTT
j_gene: TRBJ1-3; abundance: -; d_gene: -; v_gene: TRBV7-8; CDR3aa: CASSLVFGQGSSGNTIYF; CDR3nt: TGTGCCAGCAGCTTAGTGTTTGGGCAGGGGAGCTCTGGAAACACCATATATTTT
j_gene: TRBJ2-2; abundance: -; d_gene: -; v_gene: TRBV7-9; CDR3aa: CASSLILSGNTGELFF; CDR3nt: TGTGCCAGCAGCTTAATCCTTAGCGGGAACACCGGGGAGCTGTTTTTT
j_gene: TRBJ1-1; abundance: -; d_gene: TRBD1; v_gene: TRBV12-3/TRBV12-4; CDR3aa: CASSYRDRQTRF; CDR3nt: TGTGCCAGCAGTTACCGGGACAGGCAAACCCGCTTT
j_gene: TRBJ1-6; abundance: -; d_gene: -; v_gene: TRBV5-1; CDR3aa: CASSPGQPSPLHF; CDR3nt: TGCGCCAGCAGCCCAGGACAGCCCTCACCCCTCCACTTT
j_gene: TRBJ2-3; abundance: -; d_gene: TRBD2; v_gene: TRBV2; CDR3aa: CASTNWAGVGVTQYF; CDR3nt: TGTGCCAGCACAAATTGGGCGGGAGTAGGGGTTACGCAGTATTTT
j_gene: TRBJ2-7; abundance: -; d_gene: TRBD2; v_gene: TRBV19; CDR3aa: CASSTIAGDRNEQYF; CDR3nt: TGTGCCAGTAGTACAATAGCGGGAGACCGGAACGAGCAGTACTTC
j_gene: TRBJ2-3; abundance: once; d_gene: TRBD1; v_gene: TRBV6-5; CDR3aa: CASTTGTGSTDTQYF; CDR3nt: TGTGCCAGCACCACCGGGACAGGGAGCACAGATACGCAGTATTTT
j_gene: TRBJ2-7; abundance: -; d_gene: TRBD2; v_gene: TRBV5-6; CDR3aa: CASSLAGDGEQYF; CDR3nt: TGTGCCAGCAGCTTAGCGGGAGACGGGGAGCAGTACTTC
j_gene: TRBJ2-7; abundance: -; d_gene: TRBD2; v_gene: TRBV29-1; CDR3aa: CSVATKLAFPYEQYF; CDR3nt: TGCAGCGTCGCGACCAAACTAGCGTTTCCCTACGAGCAGTACTTC
j_gene: TRBJ1-5; abundance: -; d_gene: TRBD1; v_gene: TRBV5-3; CDR3aa: CARSGKRDSSNQPQHF; CDR3nt: TGTGCCAGAAGCGGTAAACGGGACAGTAGCAATCAGCCCCAGCATTTT
j_gene: TRBJ1-6; abundance: -; d_gene: -; v_gene: TRBV30; CDR3aa: CAWVPHQGRYSPLHF; CDR3nt: TGTGCCTGGGTACCACACCAGGGAAGGTATTCACCCCTCCACTTT
j_gene: TRBJ1-1; abundance: -; d_gene: TRBD1; v_gene: TRBV5-5; CDR3aa: CASSLGPTGLRTTEAFF; CDR3nt: TGTGCCAGCAGCTTGGGTCCGACAGGGCTTCGGACCACTGAAGCTTTCTTT
j_gene: TRBJ1-2; abundance: -; d_gene: -; v_gene: TRBV12-5; CDR3aa: CASGDSLGYTF; CDR3nt: TGTGCTAGTGGGGACAGTTTGGGCTACACCTTC
j_gene: TRBJ2-7; abundance: -; d_gene: TRBD1; v_gene: TRBV28; CDR3aa: CASHRHRGPYEQYF; CDR3nt: TGTGCCAGCCACAGACACAGGGGCCCCTACGAGCAGTACTTC
j_gene: TRBJ1-5; abundance: once; d_gene: -; v_gene: TRBV6-5; CDR3aa: CASRSRGGGNQPQHF; CDR3nt: TGTGCCAGCAGGTCTCGTGGGGGGGGCAATCAGCCCCAGCATTTT
j_gene: TRBJ2-3; abundance: -; d_gene: -; v_gene: TRBV7-9; CDR3aa: CASSLSTDTQYF; CDR3nt: TGTGCCAGCAGCTTATCTACAGATACGCAGTATTTT
j_gene: TRBJ2-3; abundance: once; d_gene: -; v_gene: TRBV11-2; CDR3aa: CASSLDRFRGYADTQYF; CDR3nt: TGTGCCAGCAGCTTAGATCGATTCAGGGGTTATGCAGATACGCAGTATTTT
j_gene: TRBJ1-5; abundance: -; d_gene: -; v_gene: TRBV19; CDR3aa: CASSPSRGQPQHF; CDR3nt: TGTGCCAGTAGTCCCTCTAGGGGCCAGCCCCAGCATTTT
j_gene: TRBJ2-5; abundance: -; d_gene: -; v_gene: TRBV28; CDR3aa: CASSRSQETQYF; CDR3nt: TGTGCCAGCAGTCGTTCCCAAGAGACCCAGTACTTC
j_gene: TRBJ1-4; abundance: -; d_gene: -; v_gene: TRBV5-1; CDR3aa: CASSSQVATNEKLFF; CDR3nt: TGCGCCAGCAGTTCACAAGTTGCAACTAATGAAAAACTGTTTTTT
j_gene: TRBJ1-2; abundance: -; d_gene: TRBD1; v_gene: TRBV24-1; CDR3aa: CATSDRQGWRGYTF; CDR3nt: TGTGCCACCAGTGATCGACAGGGATGGAGGGGCTACACCTTC
j_gene: TRBJ2-6; abundance: -; d_gene: -; v_gene: TRBV25-1; CDR3aa: CASSESAGANVLTF; CDR3nt: TGTGCCAGCAGTGAATCCGCTGGGGCCAACGTCCTGACTTTC
j_gene: TRBJ2-3; abundance: -; d_gene: -; v_gene: TRBV18; CDR3aa: CASSPGPGTGDTQYF; CDR3nt: TGTGCCAGCTCACCGGGTCCAGGGACTGGGGATACGCAGTATTTT
j_gene: TRBJ1-2; abundance: -; d_gene: -; v_gene: TRBV28; CDR3aa: CASSFAAYGYTF; CDR3nt: TGTGCCAGCAGTTTTGCGGCGTATGGCTACACCTTC
j_gene: TRBJ1-1; abundance: -; d_gene: -; v_gene: TRBV14; CDR3aa: CASSLPGTLNTEAFF; CDR3nt: TGTGCCAGCAGCCTGCCCGGGACACTGAACACTGAAGCTTTCTTT
j_gene: TRBJ2-3; abundance: -; d_gene: TRBD2; v_gene: TRBV7-3; CDR3aa: CASSPHRLAGRTDTQYF; CDR3nt: TGTGCCAGCAGCCCCCACCGACTAGCGGGACGCACAGATACGCAGTATTTT
j_gene: TRBJ1-2; abundance: -; d_gene: -; v_gene: TRBV18; CDR3aa: CASSPPGLLGNGYTF; CDR3nt: TGTGCCAGCTCACCACCGGGACTCCTCGGGAATGGCTACACCTTC
j_gene: TRBJ2-7; abundance: -; d_gene: -; v_gene: TRBV2; CDR3aa: CASSDVKGTYYEQYF; CDR3nt: TGTGCCAGCAGTGATGTCAAGGGGACATACTACGAGCAGTACTTC
j_gene: TRBJ2-7; abundance: -; d_gene: TRBD1; v_gene: TRBV27; CDR3aa: CASSLSPGTGSYEQYF; CDR3nt: TGTGCCAGCAGTTTATCCCCCGGGACAGGGAGCTACGAGCAGTACTTC
j_gene: TRBJ2-7; abundance: once; d_gene: TRBD2; v_gene: TRBV7-2; CDR3aa: CASSSIPSGEQYF; CDR3nt: TGTGCCAGCAGCTCTATCCCTAGCGGCGAGCAGTACTTC
j_gene: TRBJ2-7; abundance: -; d_gene: -; v_gene: TRBV27; CDR3aa: CASSLTGYEQYF; CDR3nt: TGTGCCAGCAGTTTGACAGGCTACGAGCAGTACTTC
j_gene: TRBJ2-2; abundance: -; d_gene: TRBD1; v_gene: TRBV24-1; CDR3aa: CATSDLDRGNTGELFF; CDR3nt: TGTGCCACCAGTGATTTAGACAGGGGAAACACCGGGGAGCTGTTTTTT
j_gene: TRBJ2-7; abundance: -; d_gene: TRBD2; v_gene: TRBV4-1; CDR3aa: CASSRWERGAYEQYF; CDR3nt: TGCGCCAGCAGCCGCTGGGAGCGGGGGGCATACGAGCAGTACTTC
j_gene: TRBJ2-1; abundance: -; d_gene: -; v_gene: TRBV9; CDR3aa: CASSVTSGYNEQFF; CDR3nt: TGTGCCAGCAGCGTAACCAGCGGTTACAATGAGCAGTTCTTC
j_gene: TRBJ1-5; abundance: -; d_gene: TRBD1; v_gene: TRBV28; CDR3aa: CASSSPGGLNQPQHF; CDR3nt: TGTGCCAGCAGTTCGCCAGGGGGCCTCAATCAGCCCCAGCATTTT
j_gene: TRBJ2-1; abundance: -; d_gene: TRBD2; v_gene: TRBV5-8; CDR3aa: CASSLIYGLAKYNEQFF; CDR3nt: TGTGCCAGCAGCCTGATCTACGGACTAGCGAAATACAATGAGCAGTTCTTC